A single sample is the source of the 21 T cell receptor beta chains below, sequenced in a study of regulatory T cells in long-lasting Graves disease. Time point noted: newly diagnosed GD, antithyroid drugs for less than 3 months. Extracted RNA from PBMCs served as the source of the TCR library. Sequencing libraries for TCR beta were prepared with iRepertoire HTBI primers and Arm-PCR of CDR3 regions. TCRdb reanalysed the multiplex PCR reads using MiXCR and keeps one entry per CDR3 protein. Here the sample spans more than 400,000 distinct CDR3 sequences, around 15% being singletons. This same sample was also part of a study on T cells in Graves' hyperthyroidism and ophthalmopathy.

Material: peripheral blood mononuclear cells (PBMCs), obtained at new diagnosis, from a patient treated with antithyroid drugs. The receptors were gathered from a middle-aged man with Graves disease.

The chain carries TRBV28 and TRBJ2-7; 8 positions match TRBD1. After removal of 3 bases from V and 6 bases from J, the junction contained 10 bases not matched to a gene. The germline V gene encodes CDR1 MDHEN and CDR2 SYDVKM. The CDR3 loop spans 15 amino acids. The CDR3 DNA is TGTGCCAGCAGTTTGATAGGACAGGGTGGGGGCGAGCAGTACTTC. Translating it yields CASSLIGQGGGEQYF. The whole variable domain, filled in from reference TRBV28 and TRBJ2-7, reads DVKVTQSSRYLVKRTGEKVFLECVQDMDHENMFWYRQDPGLGLRLIYFSYDVKMKEKGDIPEGYSVSREKKERFSLILESASTNQTSMYLCASSLIGQGGGEQYFGPGTRLTVT.

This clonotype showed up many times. Here the CDR3 DNA reads TGTGCCAGCAGCTTGAGGCTAGCGGGAGTTTCTTACAATGAGCAGTTCTTC. As protein: CASSLRLAGVSYNEQFF. This chain links TRBV7-2 with TRBJ2-1, with 10 bases that match TRBD2. The CDR3 totals 17 residues. Germline CDR1 SGHTA, CDR2 FQGNSA. After removal of 3 bases from V and 4 bases from J, the junction contained 9 bases not matched to a gene.

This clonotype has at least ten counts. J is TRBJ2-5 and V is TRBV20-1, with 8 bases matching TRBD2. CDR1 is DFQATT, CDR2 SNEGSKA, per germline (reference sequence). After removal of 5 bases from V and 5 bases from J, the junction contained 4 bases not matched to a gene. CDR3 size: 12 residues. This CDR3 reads CSAPRLAETQYF. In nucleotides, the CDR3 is TGCAGTGCTCCGCGACTAGCGGAGACCCAGTACTTC.

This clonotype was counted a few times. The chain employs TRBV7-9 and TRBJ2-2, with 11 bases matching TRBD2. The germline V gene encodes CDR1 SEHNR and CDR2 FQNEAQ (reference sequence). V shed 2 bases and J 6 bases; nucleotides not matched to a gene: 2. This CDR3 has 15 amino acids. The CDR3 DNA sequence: TGTGCCAGCAGCTTAACTAGCGGGAGCGCCGGGGAGCTGTTTTTT. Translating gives CASSLTSGSAGELFF.

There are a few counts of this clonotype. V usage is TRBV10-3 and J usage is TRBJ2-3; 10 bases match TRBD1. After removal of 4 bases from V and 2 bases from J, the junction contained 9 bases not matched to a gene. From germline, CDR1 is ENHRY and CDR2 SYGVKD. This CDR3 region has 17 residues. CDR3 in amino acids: CAISGLETGGFTDTQYF. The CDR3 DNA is TGTGCCATCAGTGGTCTTGAGACAGGGGGCTTCACAGATACGCAGTATTTT.

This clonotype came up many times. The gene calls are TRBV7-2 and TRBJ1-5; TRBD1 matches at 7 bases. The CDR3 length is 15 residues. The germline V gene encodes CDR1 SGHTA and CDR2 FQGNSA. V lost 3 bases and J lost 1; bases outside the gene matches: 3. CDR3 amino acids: CASSFSDRSNQPQHF. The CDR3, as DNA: TGTGCCAGCAGCTTCTCGGACAGGAGCAATCAGCCCCAGCATTTT.

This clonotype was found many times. DNA of the CDR3: TGTGCCAGCAGTTCATTACAGTCCTCCTACGAGCAGTACTTC. Translation gives CASSSLQSSYEQYF. V gene TRBV6-5 combines with J gene TRBJ2-7; D call uncertain. The CDR3 totals 14 residues. Germline V gene sequence: CDR1 MNHEY, CDR2 SVGAGI. V was trimmed by 4 bases and J by 0 bases, leaving 10 bases between them.

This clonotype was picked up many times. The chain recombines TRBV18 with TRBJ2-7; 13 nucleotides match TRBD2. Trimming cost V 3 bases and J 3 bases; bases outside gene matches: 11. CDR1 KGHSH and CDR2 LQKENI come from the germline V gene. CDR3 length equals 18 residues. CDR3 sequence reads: CASSPPRRTSGSHYEQYF. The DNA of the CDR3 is TGTGCCAGCTCACCCCCGAGACGGACTAGCGGGAGTCACTACGAGCAGTACTTC.

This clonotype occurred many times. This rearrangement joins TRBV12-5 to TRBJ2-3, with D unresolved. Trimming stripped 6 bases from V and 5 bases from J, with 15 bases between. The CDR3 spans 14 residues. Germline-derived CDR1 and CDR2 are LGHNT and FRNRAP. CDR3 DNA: TGTGCTAGTGGCCAAACCCGAGTGGGAGATACGCAGTATTTT. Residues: CASGQTRVGDTQYF.

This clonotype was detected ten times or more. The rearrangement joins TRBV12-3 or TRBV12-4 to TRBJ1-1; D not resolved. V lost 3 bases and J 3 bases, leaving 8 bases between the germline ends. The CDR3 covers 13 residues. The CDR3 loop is CASSFDGYTEAFF. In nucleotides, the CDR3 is TGTGCCAGCAGTTTCGACGGGTACACTGAAGCTTTCTTT.

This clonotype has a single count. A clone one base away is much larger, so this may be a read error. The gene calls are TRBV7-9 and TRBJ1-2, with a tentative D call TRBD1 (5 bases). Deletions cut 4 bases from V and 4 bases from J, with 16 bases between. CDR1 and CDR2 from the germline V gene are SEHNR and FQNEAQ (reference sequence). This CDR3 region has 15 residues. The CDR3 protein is CASSSLREGTYGYTF. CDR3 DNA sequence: TGTGCCAGCAGCTCACTGCGTGAGGGGACCTATGGCTACACCTTC.

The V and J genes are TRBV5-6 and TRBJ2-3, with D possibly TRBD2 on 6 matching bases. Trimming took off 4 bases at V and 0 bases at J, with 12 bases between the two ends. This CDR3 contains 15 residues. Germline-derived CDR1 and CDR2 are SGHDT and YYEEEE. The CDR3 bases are TGTGCCAGCAGCCCCGGACTACATAGCACAGATACGCAGTATTTT. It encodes CASSPGLHSTDTQYF.

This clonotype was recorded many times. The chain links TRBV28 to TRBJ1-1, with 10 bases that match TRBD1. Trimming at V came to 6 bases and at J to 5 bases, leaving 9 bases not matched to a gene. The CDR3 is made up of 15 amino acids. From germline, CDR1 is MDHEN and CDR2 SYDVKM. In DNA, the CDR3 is TGTGCCAGCAGCACCACCGGGACAGGGGTAACTGAAGCTTTCTTT. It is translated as CASSTTGTGVTEAFF. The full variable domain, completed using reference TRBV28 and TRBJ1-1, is DVKVTQSSRYLVKRTGEKVFLECVQDMDHENMFWYRQDPGLGLRLIYFSYDVKMKEKGDIPEGYSVSREKKERFSLILESASTNQTSMYLCASSTTGTGVTEAFFGQGTRLTVV.

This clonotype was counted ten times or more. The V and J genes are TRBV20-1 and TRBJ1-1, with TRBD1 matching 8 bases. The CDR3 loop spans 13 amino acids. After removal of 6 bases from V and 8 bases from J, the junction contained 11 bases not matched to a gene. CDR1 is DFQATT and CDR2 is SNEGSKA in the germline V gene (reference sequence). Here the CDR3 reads CSAFVGGQAEAFF. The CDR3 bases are TGCAGTGCCTTTGTAGGGGGACAGGCGGAAGCTTTCTTT.

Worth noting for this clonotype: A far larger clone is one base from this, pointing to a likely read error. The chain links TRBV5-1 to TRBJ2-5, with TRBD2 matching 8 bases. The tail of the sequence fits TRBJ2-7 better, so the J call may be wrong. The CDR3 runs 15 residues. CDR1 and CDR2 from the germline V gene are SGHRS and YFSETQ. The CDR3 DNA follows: TGTGCCAGCGGCTTAGCTGGACTAGCCCCCTACGAGCAGTACTTC. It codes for CASGLAGLAPYEQYF.

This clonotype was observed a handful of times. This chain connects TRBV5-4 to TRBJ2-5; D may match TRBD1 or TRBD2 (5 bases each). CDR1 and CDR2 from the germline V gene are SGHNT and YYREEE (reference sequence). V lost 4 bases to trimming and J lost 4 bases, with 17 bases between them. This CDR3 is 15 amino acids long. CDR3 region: CASSLLHQGPETQYF. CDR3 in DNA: TGTGCCAGCAGCCTCCTACATCAGGGACCAGAGACCCAGTACTTC.

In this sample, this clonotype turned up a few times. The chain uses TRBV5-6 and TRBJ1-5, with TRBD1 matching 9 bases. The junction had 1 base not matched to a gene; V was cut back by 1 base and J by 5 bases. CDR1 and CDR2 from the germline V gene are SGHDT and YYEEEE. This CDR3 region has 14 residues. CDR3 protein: CASSLTGGDQPQHF. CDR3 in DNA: TGTGCCAGCAGCTTGACAGGGGGCGATCAGCCCCAGCATTTT.

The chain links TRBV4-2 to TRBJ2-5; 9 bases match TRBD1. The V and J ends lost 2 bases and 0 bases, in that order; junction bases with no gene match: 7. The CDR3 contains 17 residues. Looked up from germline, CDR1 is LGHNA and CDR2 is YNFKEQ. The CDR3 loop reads CASSQYKTGGNQETQYF. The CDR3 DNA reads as TGTGCCAGCAGCCAATATAAGACAGGGGGGAACCAAGAGACCCAGTACTTC.

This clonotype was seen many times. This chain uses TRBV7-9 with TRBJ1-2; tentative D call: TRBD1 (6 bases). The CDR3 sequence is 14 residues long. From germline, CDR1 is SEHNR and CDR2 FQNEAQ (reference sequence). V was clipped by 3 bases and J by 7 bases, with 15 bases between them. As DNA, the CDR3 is TGTGCCAGCAGCTTGGGTCAGGGGATCTTTGGCTACACCTTC. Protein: CASSLGQGIFGYTF.

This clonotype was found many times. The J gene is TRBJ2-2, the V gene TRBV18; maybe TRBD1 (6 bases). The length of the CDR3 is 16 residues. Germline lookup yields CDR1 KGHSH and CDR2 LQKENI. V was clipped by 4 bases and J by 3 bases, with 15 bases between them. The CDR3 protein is CASSRTQGRDTGELFF. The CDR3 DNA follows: TGTGCCAGCTCACGGACACAGGGACGGGACACCGGGGAGCTGTTTTTT.

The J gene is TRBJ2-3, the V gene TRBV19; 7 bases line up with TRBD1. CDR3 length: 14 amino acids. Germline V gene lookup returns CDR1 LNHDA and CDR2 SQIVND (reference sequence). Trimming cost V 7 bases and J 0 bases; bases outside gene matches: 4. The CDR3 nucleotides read TGTGCCAGTACCGTACAGGGGAGCACAGATACGCAGTATTTT. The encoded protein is CASTVQGSTDTQYF.